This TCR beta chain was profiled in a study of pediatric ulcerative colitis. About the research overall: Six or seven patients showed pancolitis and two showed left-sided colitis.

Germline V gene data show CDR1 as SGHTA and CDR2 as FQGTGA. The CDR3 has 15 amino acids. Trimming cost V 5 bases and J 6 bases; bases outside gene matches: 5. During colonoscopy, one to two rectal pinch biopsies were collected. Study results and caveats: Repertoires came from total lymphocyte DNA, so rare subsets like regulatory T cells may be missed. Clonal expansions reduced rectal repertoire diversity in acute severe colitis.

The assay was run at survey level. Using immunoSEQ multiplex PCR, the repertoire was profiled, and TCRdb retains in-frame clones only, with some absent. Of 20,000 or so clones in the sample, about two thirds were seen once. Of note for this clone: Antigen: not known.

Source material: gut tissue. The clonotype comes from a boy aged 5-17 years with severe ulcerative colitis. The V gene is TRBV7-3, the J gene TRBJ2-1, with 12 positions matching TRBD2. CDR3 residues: CASSPLAGGPNEQFF. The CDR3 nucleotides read TGTGCCAGCAGCCCACTAGCGGGGGGCCCCAATGAGCAGTTCTTC.